This record looks at one T cell receptor (beta chain) sequence and its context. This record comes from a study of blood T cell repertoires in COVID-19. Sequencing used immunoSEQ multiplex PCR; TCRdb keeps in-frame clones, though not all of them. The table includes under 200,000 clones, more than 75% detected once. Germline V gene lookup returns CDR1 SGHNT and CDR2 YYREEE (reference sequence). This CDR3 has 16 residues. The junction had 7 bases not matched to a gene; V was cut back by 2 bases and J by 6 bases. The sequenced material came from PBMCs or T cells enriched from blood (not recorded which). This receptor was identified in a man aged 35 to 55 with acute COVID-19. This chain links TRBV5-4 with TRBJ2-1; TRBD2 matches at 11 bases. CDR3 nucleotides: TGTGCCAGCAGCTTCTATAGCGGGAGGGCCGTCAATGAGCAGTTCTTC. Translated: CASSFYSGRAVNEQFF.